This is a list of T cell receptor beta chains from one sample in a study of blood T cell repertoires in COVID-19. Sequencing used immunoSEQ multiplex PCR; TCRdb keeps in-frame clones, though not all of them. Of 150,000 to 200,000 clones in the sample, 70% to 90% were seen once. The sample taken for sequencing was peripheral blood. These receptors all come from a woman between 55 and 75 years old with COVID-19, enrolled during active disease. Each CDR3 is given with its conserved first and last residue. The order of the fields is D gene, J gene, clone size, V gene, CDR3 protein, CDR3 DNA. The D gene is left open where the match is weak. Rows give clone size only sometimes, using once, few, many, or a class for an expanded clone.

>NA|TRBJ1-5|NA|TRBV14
CASRRSGEWPQHF
TGTGCCAGCAGGCGATCGGGGGAATGGCCCCAGCATTTT
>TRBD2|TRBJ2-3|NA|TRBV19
CASSIPGGDTQYF
TGTGCCAGTAGTATCCCGGGAGGAGATACGCAGTATTTT
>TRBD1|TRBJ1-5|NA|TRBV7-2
CASSLGAGTGNQPQHF
TGTGCCAGCAGCTTAGGTGCCGGGACAGGGAATCAGCCCCAGCATTTT
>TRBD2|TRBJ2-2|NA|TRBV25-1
CASSELKRLAENTGELFF
TGTGCCAGCAGTGAATTAAAACGGCTAGCGGAAAACACCGGGGAGCTGTTTTTT
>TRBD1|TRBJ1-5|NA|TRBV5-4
CASSLGPGTGAYQPQHF
TGTGCCAGCAGCTTGGGGCCAGGGACAGGGGCGTATCAGCCCCAGCATTTT
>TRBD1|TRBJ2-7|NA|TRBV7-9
CASSPPTGGGHEQYF
TGTGCCAGCAGCCCACCGACAGGGGGAGGCCACGAGCAGTACTTC
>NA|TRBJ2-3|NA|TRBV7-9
CASSSTGVNADTQYF
TGTGCCAGCAGCTCCACGGGGGTCAACGCAGATACGCAGTATTTT
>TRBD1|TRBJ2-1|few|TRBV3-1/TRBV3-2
CASSLRQGLDNEQFF
TGTGCCAGCAGCCTCCGACAGGGCCTTGACAATGAGCAGTTCTTC
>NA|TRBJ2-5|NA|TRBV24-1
CATSDFGTPQETQYF
TGTGCCACCAGTGATTTTGGGACACCACAAGAGACCCAGTACTTC
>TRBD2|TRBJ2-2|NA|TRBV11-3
CASSLLAGGELFF
TGTGCCAGCAGCCTGCTAGCGGGAGGGGAGCTGTTTTTT
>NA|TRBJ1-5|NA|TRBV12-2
CASRPRRRSNQPQHF
TGTGCAAGTCGCCCCAGACGGCGGAGCAATCAGCCCCAGCATTTT
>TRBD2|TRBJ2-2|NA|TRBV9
CASSDGLASTGELFF
TGTGCCAGCAGCGACGGACTAGCCAGCACCGGGGAGCTGTTTTTT
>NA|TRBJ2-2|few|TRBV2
CASSSDSRNTGELFF
TGTGCCAGCAGTAGCGACAGCAGGAACACCGGGGAGCTGTTTTTT
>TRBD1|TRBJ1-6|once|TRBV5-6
CASSLVPGQGNSPLHF
TGTGCCAGCAGCTTGGTCCCCGGACAGGGAAATTCACCCCTCCACTTT
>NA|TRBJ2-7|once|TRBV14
CASSQEAGGSPYEQYF
TGTGCCAGCAGCCAAGAAGCCGGCGGGTCACCCTACGAGCAGTACTTC
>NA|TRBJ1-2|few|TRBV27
CASSLSGDWRSGGYGYTF
TGTGCCAGCAGTTTAAGTGGGGACTGGCGGAGCGGGGGCTATGGCTACACCTTC
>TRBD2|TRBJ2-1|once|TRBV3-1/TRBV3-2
CASSQGLANNEQFF
TGTGCCAGCAGCCAGGGACTAGCGAACAATGAGCAGTTCTTC
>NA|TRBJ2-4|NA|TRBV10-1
CASSPSSWLRRGKNIQYF
TGCGCCAGCAGTCCCTCCTCGTGGTTACGAAGGGGCAAAAACATTCAGTACTTC
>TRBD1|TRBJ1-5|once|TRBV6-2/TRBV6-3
CASSRQGQPQHF
TGTGCCAGCAGTAGACAGGGACAGCCCCAGCATTTT
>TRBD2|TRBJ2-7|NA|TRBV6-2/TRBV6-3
CASSAPTSGRASEQYF
TGTGCCAGCAGTGCCCCGACTAGCGGGAGGGCCAGCGAGCAGTACTTC